This T cell receptor (beta chain) was documented in a study of cytomegalovirus exposure and HLA in healthy donors. A note on this clone: Antigen specificity is unknown.

The PCR made use of 60 Vbeta and 13 Jbeta primers. Produced via immunoSEQ multiplex PCR; TCRdb's table is partial and in-frame only. This sample has 150,000 to 200,000 clones; about 80% occur once, and the top ten carry approximately 1%. Germline CDR1 reads LNHDA; CDR2 reads SQIVND (reference sequence). The J segment lost 4 bases and the V segment lost 3 bases, leaving 4 bases of the junction unmatched. The CDR3 extends over 14 amino acids. The study's findings and limits: Cytomegalovirus status, reportedly, was diagnosed with high specificity and sensitivity by the classifier. Of the V segments, some could not be distinguished, including TRBV6-2 and TRBV6-3, and were excluded.

The material sequenced was PBMCs. The source of this sequence is a woman between 35 and 50 years old in good health and CMV-seronegative. The chain recombines TRBV19 with TRBJ1-2; 8 positions match TRBD1. CDR3 nucleotide sequence: TGTGCCAGTAGTATGACAGGGGCCGGCTATGGCTACACCTTC. It yields the protein CASSMTGAGYGYTF.